These 25 T cell receptor beta chains came from one sample sequenced in a study of blood T cells in healthy people across ages. Then a second PCR, running about 7 to 11 cycles, was carried out with a sample-barcoded 5' primer and a J-beta primer mix. TCRdb re-called the 5' RACE reads with MiXCR, one entry per CDR3 protein. Altogether about 970,000 distinct CDR3 sequences are present, roughly half being singletons, with the ten largest covering about a fifth. The sample comprised blood. The receptors here all came from a woman aged 55-69 years in good health.

The chain carries TRBV12-3 or TRBV12-4 and TRBJ2-1, with D possibly matching TRBD2 (7 bases). This CDR3 has 13 amino acids. Trimming removed 2 bases at V and 16 bases at J, with 18 bases between. CDR3: CASSLTDLGGHFF. CDR3 coding DNA: TGTGCCAGCAGTTTAACCGATCTCGGGGGGCATTTCTTC.

V and J are TRBV30 and TRBJ2-5; a weak D match, TRBD2 (6 bases). Germline assignment: CDR1 GTSNPN and CDR2 SVGIG (reference sequence). The V and J ends lost 2 bases and 5 bases respectively, with 12 bases between them. The CDR3 runs 13 residues. CDR3 loop: CAWSLWGRETQYF. CDR3 sequence (DNA): TGTGCCTGGAGTCTCTGGGGGAGGGAGACCCAGTACTTC.

V and J are TRBV3-1 and TRBJ2-7; 10 nucleotides match TRBD2. The germline gives CDR1 LGHDT, CDR2 YNNKEL (reference sequence). After removal of 1 base from V and 2 bases from J, the junction contained 8 bases not matched to a gene. The CDR3 sequence is 17 residues long. The CDR3 loop reads CASSQGPSGSWAYEQYF. The CDR3 DNA reads TGTGCCAGCAGCCAAGGTCCTAGCGGGAGTTGGGCCTACGAGCAGTACTTC.

This clonotype was counted between two and nine times. The genes are TRBV14 and TRBJ1-1; D ambiguous. The CDR3 extends over 14 amino acids. Germline CDR1 SGHDN, CDR2 FVKESK. V dropped 4 bases and J dropped 11 bases, with 20 bases sitting between them. The CDR3 DNA sequence: TGTGCCAGCAGCCCCGTCCCCGGTCCCCGTTTGGCTTTCTTT. Its protein product is CASSPVPGPRLAFF.

The chain has TRBV7-2 and TRBJ2-1; D unclear. The CDR3 totals 16 residues. Trimming took 6 bases from V and 0 from J, leaving 15 bases between them. The V gene's germline CDR1 is SGHTA and CDR2 FQGNSA. The CDR3 nucleotides are TGTGCCAGCAGGCGAAGGACCGTGAGCTCCTACAATGAGCAGTTCTTC. Translation gives CASRRRTVSSYNEQFF.

This clonotype was found many times. The gene calls are TRBV4-1 and TRBJ1-5; D unclear. Germline V gives CDR1 MGHRA, CDR2 YSYEKL. The CDR3 loop spans 15 amino acids. V lost 0 bases, J lost 7 bases, and 13 bases lay in between. CDR3 coding DNA: TGCGCCAGCAGCCAAGAAGTAACGGGTGACCAGCCCCAGCATTTT. Translation: CASSQEVTGDQPQHF.

This clonotype was recorded once. V is TRBV9 and J is TRBJ1-2; weak D call: TRBD1 (5 bases). This CDR3 has 17 amino acids. Germline-derived CDR1 and CDR2 are SGDLS and YYNGEE. V lost 0 bases to trimming and J lost 3 bases, with 18 bases between them. The CDR3 DNA reads as TGTGCCAGCAGCGTAGTACCGATCCGGGACCGGCACTATGGCTACACCTTC. As protein: CASSVVPIRDRHYGYTF.

CDR3 amino acids: CASSIRSLAGETQYF. The CDR3, as DNA: TGTGCCAGTAGTATTAGGAGTCTAGCGGGAGAGACCCAGTACTTC. The chain links TRBV19 to TRBJ2-5; 8 nucleotides align to TRBD2. The CDR3 consists of 15 residues. Germline V gives CDR1 LNHDA, CDR2 SQIVND (reference sequence). With V trimmed by 3 bases and J by 4 bases, 7 bases remained unmatched.

This CDR3 reads CASRPLAGGTDTQYF. CDR3 in DNA: TGTGCCAGCAGACCCCTAGCGGGAGGTACAGATACGCAGTATTTT. The chain employs TRBV6-5 and TRBJ2-3; 11 positions match TRBD2. The CDR3 consists of 15 residues. Losses at the gene ends were 6 bases for V and 3 bases for J; bases not matched to a gene: 5. Looked up from germline, CDR1 is MNHEY and CDR2 is SVGAGI.

This clonotype occurred a few times. V gene TRBV7-9 combines with J gene TRBJ1-2; D unclear. Germline lookup yields CDR1 SEHNR and CDR2 FQNEAQ (reference sequence). The CDR3 totals 13 residues. V was cut by 3 bases and J by 4 bases, with 9 bases left in between. This CDR3 is CASSFPDPYGYTF. The CDR3 nucleotides read TGTGCCAGCAGCTTCCCTGACCCCTATGGCTACACCTTC.

This clonotype was seen a few times. In DNA, the CDR3 is TGTGCCAGCAGTTTTAGAGTGACAGGGACAACGTTGGACTATGGCTACACCTTC. It specifies CASSFRVTGTTLDYGYTF. The chain carries TRBV27 and TRBJ1-2, with 7 bases lining up with TRBD1. The germline CDR1 and CDR2 sequences are MNHEY and SMNVEV (reference sequence). The V and J ends lost 3 bases and 3 bases, in that order; junction bases with no gene match: 16. CDR3 length: 18 residues.

A single count supports this clonotype. This chain uses TRBV20-1 with TRBJ2-7; D tentatively fits TRBD1 or TRBD2 (5 bases each). The germline V and J ends were trimmed by 8 bases and 9 bases, with 26 bases remaining between them. This CDR3 comprises 14 residues. CDR1 and CDR2 (germline): DFQATT, SNEGSKA (reference sequence). The DNA of the CDR3 is TGCAGTCTCCCGGGACCCCAACCCCGTCTGGGGCAGTACTTC. Protein sequence: CSLPGPQPRLGQYF.

The V and J genes are TRBV6-1 and TRBJ1-2, with D unclear. The length of the CDR3 is 10 residues. Per the germline V gene, CDR1 is MNHNS and CDR2 is SASEGT. V dropped 9 bases and J dropped 4 bases, with 6 bases sitting between them. The CDR3 sequence: CASVFYGYTF. DNA of the CDR3: TGTGCCAGTGTTTTCTATGGCTACACCTTC.

This clonotype was observed a handful of times. The rearrangement uses TRBV13 and TRBJ2-7, with TRBD2 as a possible D gene (5 bases). V was cut by 0 bases and J by 4 bases, with 10 bases left in between. Germline V gives CDR1 PRHDT, CDR2 FYEKMQ (reference sequence). This CDR3 contains 14 residues. The CDR3 loop is CASSLGLVGYEQYF. As DNA, the CDR3 is TGTGCCAGCAGCTTAGGACTAGTTGGGTACGAGCAGTACTTC.

The rearrangement joins TRBV9 to TRBJ2-7; possible D gene TRBD2, 5 bases. Per germline, CDR1 SGDLS and CDR2 YYNGEE. There are 16 residues in the CDR3. V was cut by 0 bases and J by 0 bases, with 13 bases left in between. The DNA for the CDR3 is TGTGCCAGCAGCGTAGACCGTAGCGTTAGCTCCTACGAGCAGTACTTC. Translated: CASSVDRSVSSYEQYF.

This clonotype was recorded many times. The chain employs TRBV7-2 and TRBJ2-5, with D perhaps matching TRBD1 or TRBD2 (5 bases each). This CDR3 spans 14 amino acids. The ends were cut back, 0 bases at V and 2 bases at J, with 7 bases in the middle. Germline V gives CDR1 SGHTA, CDR2 FQGNSA. CDR3 in DNA: TGTGCCAGCAGCTTAGCGGGACGGCAAGAGACCCAGTACTTC. Translation gives CASSLAGRQETQYF. The full variable domain, its missing parts supplied by reference TRBV7-2 and TRBJ2-5, is GAGVSQSPSNKVTEKGKDVELRCDPISGHTALYWYRQSLGQGLEFLIYFQGNSAPDKSGLPSDRFSAERTGGSVSTLTIQRTQQEDSAVYLCASSLAGRQETQYFGPGTRLLVL.

The chain recombines TRBV12-3 or TRBV12-4 with TRBJ2-1; 11 bases are shared with TRBD2. V lost 5 bases to trimming and J lost 8 bases; unmatched junction nucleotides: 11. The CDR3 runs 16 residues. The CDR3 DNA follows: TGTGCCAGCAGTGGAGGGGAGACTAGCGGGAAAGATGAGCAGTTCTTC. Encoded protein: CASSGGETSGKDEQFF.

This clonotype was observed a single time. The rearrangement joins TRBV29-1 to TRBJ2-1; D is unresolved. Per the germline V gene, CDR1 is SQVTM and CDR2 is ANQGSEA. Between the trimmed V and J ends, which lost 7 bases and 5 bases, there was a span of 9 bases. The CDR3 length is 11 residues. Here the CDR3 DNA reads TGCAGCGGTACGAAAGACAATGAGCAGTTCTTC. Its translation: CSGTKDNEQFF.

The chain uses TRBV6-4 and TRBJ1-2; possible D gene TRBD1, 6 bases. The CDR3 runs to 13 residues. V was trimmed by 3 bases and J by 5 bases, leaving 10 bases between them. Germline CDR1 is MRHNA and CDR2 is SNTAGT. DNA of the CDR3: TGTGCCAGCAGTGATGCAGGGGCTTATGGCTACACCTTC. Translated, it gives CASSDAGAYGYTF.

This clonotype has only a few counts. J is TRBJ1-5 and V is TRBV20-1; D is perhaps TRBD1 (5 bases). The length of the CDR3 is 17 residues. Trimming pared 5 bases from V and 6 bases from J, leaving 26 bases between. The germline V gene encodes CDR1 DFQATT and CDR2 SNEGSKA (reference sequence). CDR3 amino acids: CSAQSPRKGAGSQPQHF. For the CDR3, the DNA is TGCAGTGCTCAGTCCCCTAGGAAAGGGGCTGGAAGTCAGCCCCAGCATTTT.

The chain carries TRBV20-1 and TRBJ2-1; D is unresolved. CDR3 length: 13 residues. With 7 bases removed from V and 2 bases from J, the gap between germline ends came to 12 bases. Germline V gene lookup returns CDR1 DFQATT and CDR2 SNEGSKA (reference sequence). Here the CDR3 reads CSEEGPAYNEQFF. For the CDR3, the DNA is TGCAGTGAGGAAGGGCCGGCCTACAATGAGCAGTTCTTC.

Regarding this clonotype: A clone one base away is much larger, so this may be a read error. The genes are TRBV4-2 and TRBJ2-1; D is perhaps TRBD2 (5 bases). There are 13 residues in the CDR3. Germline CDR1 LGHNA, CDR2 YNFKEQ. Trimming pared 5 bases from V and 6 bases from J, leaving 11 bases between. For the CDR3, the DNA is TGTGCCAGCAGCTACCCCGAGGGCAATGAGCAGTTCTTC. Translated: CASSYPEGNEQFF.

The chain joins TRBV5-1 to TRBJ2-1; 8 bases are a match to TRBD2. With 5 bases clipped from V and 6 bases from J, the junction kept 10 bases outside the gene matches. The germline V gene encodes CDR1 SGHRS and CDR2 YFSETQ. The CDR3 has 15 amino acids. The CDR3: CASRLSAGGGNEQFF. DNA of the CDR3: TGCGCCAGCAGACTCTCGGCGGGAGGAGGCAATGAGCAGTTCTTC.

The V and J genes are TRBV11-2 and TRBJ1-1, with D possibly matching TRBD1 (6 bases). The V gene's germline CDR1 is SGHAT and CDR2 FQNNGV. The CDR3 totals 15 residues. The V end lost 3 bases, the J end lost 0 bases, and 11 bases lay between the germline ends. Written as DNA, the CDR3 is TGTGCCAGCAGCTTTCGGACAGCCTTGAACACTGAAGCTTTCTTT. It yields the protein CASSFRTALNTEAFF.

The gene calls are TRBV27 and TRBJ1-2; D possibly corresponds to TRBD1 (5 bases). The germline V gene has CDR1 MNHEY and CDR2 SMNVEV (reference sequence). The CDR3 extends over 15 amino acids. V dropped 4 bases and J dropped 3 bases, with 15 bases sitting between them. The CDR3 nucleotides read TGTGCCAGCAGTTCCCTCCAGGGAAAGGACTATGGCTACACCTTC. Its protein is CASSSLQGKDYGYTF.